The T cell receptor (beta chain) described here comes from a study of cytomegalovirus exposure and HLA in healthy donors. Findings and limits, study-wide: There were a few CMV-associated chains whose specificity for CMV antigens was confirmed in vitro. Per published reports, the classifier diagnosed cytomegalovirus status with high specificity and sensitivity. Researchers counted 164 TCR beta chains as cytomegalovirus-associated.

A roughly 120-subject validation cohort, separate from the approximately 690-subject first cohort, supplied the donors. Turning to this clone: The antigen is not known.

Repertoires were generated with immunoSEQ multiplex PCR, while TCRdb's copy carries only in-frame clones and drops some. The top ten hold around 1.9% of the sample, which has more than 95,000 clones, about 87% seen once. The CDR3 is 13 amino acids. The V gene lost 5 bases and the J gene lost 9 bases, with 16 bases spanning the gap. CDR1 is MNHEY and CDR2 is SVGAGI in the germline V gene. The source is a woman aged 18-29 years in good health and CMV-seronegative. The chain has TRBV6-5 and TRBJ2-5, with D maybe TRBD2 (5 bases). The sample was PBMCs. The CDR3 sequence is CASSDYPEVAQYF. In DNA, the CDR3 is TGTGCCAGCAGTGACTACCCAGAGGTGGCCCAGTACTTC.